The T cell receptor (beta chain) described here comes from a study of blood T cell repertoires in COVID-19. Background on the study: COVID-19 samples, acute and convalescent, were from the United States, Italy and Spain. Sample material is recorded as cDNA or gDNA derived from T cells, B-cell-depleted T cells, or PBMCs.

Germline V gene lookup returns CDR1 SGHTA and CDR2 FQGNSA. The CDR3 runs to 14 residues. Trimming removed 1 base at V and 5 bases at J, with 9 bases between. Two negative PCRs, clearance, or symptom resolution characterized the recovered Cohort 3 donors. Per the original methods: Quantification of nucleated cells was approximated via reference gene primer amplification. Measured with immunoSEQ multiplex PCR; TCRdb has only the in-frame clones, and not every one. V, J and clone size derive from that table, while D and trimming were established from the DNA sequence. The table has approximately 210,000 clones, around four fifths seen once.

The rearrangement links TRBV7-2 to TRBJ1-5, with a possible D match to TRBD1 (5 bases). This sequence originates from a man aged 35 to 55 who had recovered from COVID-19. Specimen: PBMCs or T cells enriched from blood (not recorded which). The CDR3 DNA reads TGTGCCAGCAGCTTAGGGGCGGGGGATCAGCCCCAGCATTTT. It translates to CASSLGAGDQPQHF.